Listed here are 10 T cell receptor beta chains from one sample, sequenced in a study of glioma-infiltrating T cells. Amplification of TCR alpha and beta CDR3 regions from RNA used iRepertoire nested multiplex PCR. TCRdb redid the calling of the multiplex PCR reads with MiXCR, one entry per CDR3 protein. The table shows about 180,000 distinct CDR3 sequences, with more than 35% occurring only once. Source material: glioma tissue, nonneoplastic brain tissue, or PBMCs (not recorded which). All receptors come from a human donor with low-grade glioma or glioblastoma, undergoing nonglioma brain surgery, or in good health (not recorded which).

The V call is TRBV5-4, the J call TRBJ1-4; TRBD1 agrees at 7 bases. The length of the CDR3 is 16 residues. Germline trimming cut 3 bases from V and 6 bases from J; bases unmatched to any gene: 11. Germline V gives CDR1 SGHNT, CDR2 YYREEE (reference sequence). CDR3 protein: CASSSRQGTTYEKLFF. For the CDR3, the DNA is TGTGCCAGCAGCTCCAGACAGGGCACCACTTATGAAAAACTGTTTTTT.

This clonotype has ten or more counts. The genes are TRBV28 and TRBJ2-3, with D uncertain. CDR3 length: 11 amino acids. The germline CDR1 and CDR2 sequences are MDHEN and SYDVKM. V dropped 5 bases and J dropped 2 bases, with 2 bases sitting between them. CDR3 region: CASSPTDTQYF. The DNA of the CDR3 is TGTGCCAGCAGTCCCACAGATACGCAGTATTTT.

Ten or more counts support this clonotype. The genes are TRBV28 and TRBJ2-7; 7 bases are shared with TRBD2. The trim removed 5 bases at V and 10 bases at J, leaving 11 bases unmatched. The CDR3 is 13 residues long. The germline V gene has CDR1 MDHEN and CDR2 SYDVKM. CDR3 in DNA: TGTGCCAGCAGTGGGGGGGGAACTAGGATACAGTACTTC. It specifies CASSGGGTRIQYF.

This sequence joins TRBV7-9 and TRBJ2-3; TRBD1 matches at 7 bases. The CDR3 totals 17 residues. Germline V gene lookup returns CDR1 SEHNR and CDR2 FQNEAQ (reference sequence). Losses at the gene ends were 0 bases for V and 0 bases for J; bases not matched to a gene: 6. The CDR3 sequence: CASSLAQGQRSTDTQYF. The CDR3 coding sequence is TGTGCCAGCAGCTTAGCGCAGGGACAGAGAAGCACAGATACGCAGTATTTT. The variable domain in full, completed from reference TRBV7-9 and TRBJ2-3, reads DTGVSQNPRHKITKRGQNVTFRCDPISEHNRLYWYRQTLGQGPEFLTYFQNEAQLEKSRLLSDRFSAERPKGSFSTLEIQRTEQGDSAMYLCASSLAQGQRSTDTQYFGPGTRLTVL.

With respect to this clonotype: A read error may produce the germline difference seen at one junction end. The V and J genes are TRBV20-1 and TRBJ2-1; D is ambiguous. The CDR3 extends over 13 amino acids. In germline, CDR1 is DFQATT, CDR2 SNEGSKA (reference sequence). In DNA form, the CDR3 reads TGCAGTGCTAAGTCAAATGCATACAATGGGCAGTTCTTC. Amino acid sequence: CSAKSNAYNGQFF.

This clonotype appeared many times. CDR3 in DNA: TGCAGTGCTAGAGGAGCTGCCAGGGACGAGTATGGCTACACCTTC. Its protein is CSARGAARDEYGYTF. V usage is TRBV20-1 and J usage is TRBJ1-2; a weak D match, TRBD1 (5 bases). Looked up from germline, CDR1 is DFQATT and CDR2 is SNEGSKA (reference sequence). The CDR3 totals 15 residues. Trimming left V 1 base short and J 5 bases short, with 17 bases between.

Ten or more counts support this clonotype. The chain recombines TRBV3-1 with TRBJ1-5; possibly TRBD1 for D (5 bases). Trimming shortened V by 4 bases and J by 7 bases, and 14 bases separated the two germline ends. Per germline, CDR1 LGHDT and CDR2 YNNKEL (reference sequence). This CDR3 is built from 14 residues. CDR3 region: CASSRQGLGQPQHF. The CDR3, as DNA: TGTGCCAGCAGCCGTCAGGGATTGGGCCAGCCCCAGCATTTT.

With regard to this clonotype: A read error may be the cause here, since a much bigger clone is one base away. This chain uses TRBV2 with TRBJ1-5; D may be TRBD1 (5 bases). The CDR3 length is 14 residues. Germline CDR1 is SNHLY and CDR2 is FYNNEI. For the CDR3, the DNA is TGTGCCAGCAGTCTTTCCAATCGGAGACAGCGCCAGCATTTT. It codes for CASSLSNRRQRQHF. Variable domain in full (rest from reference TRBV2 and TRBJ1-5): EPEVTQTPSHQVTQMGQEVILRCVPISNHLYFYWYRQILGQKVEFLVSFYNNEISEKSEIFDDQFSVERPDGSNFTLKIRSTKLEDSAMYFCASSLSNRRQRQHFGDGTRLSIL.

This clonotype appeared a few times. The chain couples TRBV20-1 to TRBJ2-3; possible D gene TRBD2, 6 bases. The CDR3 loop spans 18 amino acids. The V end lost 4 bases, the J end lost 8 bases, and 31 bases lay between the germline ends. Germline values: CDR1 DFQATT, CDR2 SNEGSKA (reference sequence). The CDR3 sequence is CSATETRGRRGATGTQYF. The CDR3 nucleotides read TGCAGTGCTACCGAAACTAGAGGGAGGAGAGGAGCGACTGGTACGCAGTATTTT.

This clonotype was picked up many times. This chain uses TRBV28 with TRBJ2-7; tentatively, D is TRBD1 (6 bases). This CDR3 has 15 amino acids. The V and J ends lost 6 bases and 1 base respectively, with 16 bases between them. From germline, CDR1 is MDHEN and CDR2 SYDVKM. The CDR3 bases are TGTGCCAGCAGCTGGGACACGGATGGATCCTACGAGCAGTACTTC. It is translated as CASSWDTDGSYEQYF.